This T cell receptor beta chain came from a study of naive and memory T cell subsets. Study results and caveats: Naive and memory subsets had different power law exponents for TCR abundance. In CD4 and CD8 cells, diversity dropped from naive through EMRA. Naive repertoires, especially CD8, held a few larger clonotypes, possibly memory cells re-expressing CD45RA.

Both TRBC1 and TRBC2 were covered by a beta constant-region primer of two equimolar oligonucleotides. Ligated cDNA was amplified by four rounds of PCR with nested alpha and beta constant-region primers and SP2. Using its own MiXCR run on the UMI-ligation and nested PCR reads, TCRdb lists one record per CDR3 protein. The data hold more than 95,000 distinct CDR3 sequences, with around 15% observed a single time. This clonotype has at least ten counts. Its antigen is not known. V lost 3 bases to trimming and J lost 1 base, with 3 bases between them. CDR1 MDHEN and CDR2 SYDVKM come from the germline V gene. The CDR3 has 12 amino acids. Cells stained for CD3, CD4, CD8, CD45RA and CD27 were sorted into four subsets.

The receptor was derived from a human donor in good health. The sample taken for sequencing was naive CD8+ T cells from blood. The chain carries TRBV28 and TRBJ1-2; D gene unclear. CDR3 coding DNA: TGTGCCAGCAGTTTCAGTAACTATGGCTACACCTTC. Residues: CASSFSNYGYTF.